What follows are 3 T cell receptor beta chains derived from one specimen sequenced in a study of naive and memory T cell subsets. Both TRBC1 and TRBC2 were covered by a beta constant-region primer of two equimolar oligonucleotides. Using its own MiXCR run on the UMI-ligation and nested PCR reads, TCRdb lists one record per CDR3 protein. The repertoire consists of tens of thousands of distinct CDR3 sequences, with roughly 14% occurring once and the leading ten covering 22%. The sample was effector memory CD4+ T cells from blood. Specified subset: effector memory, CD45RA- CD27-. All receptors come from a human donor in good health.

This clonotype was counted ten times or more. The chain employs TRBV24-1 and TRBJ2-3; TRBD2 might be the D (5 bases). Germline V gene data show CDR1 as KGHDR and CDR2 as SFDVKD. The CDR3 sequence is 13 residues long. Trimming left V 7 bases short and J 5 bases short, with 12 bases between. This chain's CDR3 is CATSPPAGDTQYF. CDR3 nucleotides: TGTGCCACCAGCCCTCCCGCGGGAGATACGCAGTATTTT.

V and J are TRBV20-1 and TRBJ1-5; 7 bases map to TRBD1. The CDR3 is 16 amino acids. Germline V gene sequence: CDR1 DFQATT, CDR2 SNEGSKA (reference sequence). V shed 2 bases, J shed 1 base, and the junction held 8 bases outside the gene matches. CDR3 in DNA: TGCAGTGCTAGAACCCAAGGGACAGTAAGCAATCAGCCCCAGCATTTT. Translated: CSARTQGTVSNQPQHF.

The rearrangement links TRBV13 to TRBJ2-1; TRBD2 agrees at 7 bases. The CDR3 extends over 15 amino acids. Germline V gene sequence: CDR1 PRHDT, CDR2 FYEKMQ (reference sequence). V was pared by 5 bases and J by 6 bases, with 10 bases of the junction left unmatched. In nucleotides, the CDR3 is TGTGCCAGCAGCGTAGAGGTACTAGCGAGCAATGAGCAGTTCTTC. Translating gives CASSVEVLASNEQFF.